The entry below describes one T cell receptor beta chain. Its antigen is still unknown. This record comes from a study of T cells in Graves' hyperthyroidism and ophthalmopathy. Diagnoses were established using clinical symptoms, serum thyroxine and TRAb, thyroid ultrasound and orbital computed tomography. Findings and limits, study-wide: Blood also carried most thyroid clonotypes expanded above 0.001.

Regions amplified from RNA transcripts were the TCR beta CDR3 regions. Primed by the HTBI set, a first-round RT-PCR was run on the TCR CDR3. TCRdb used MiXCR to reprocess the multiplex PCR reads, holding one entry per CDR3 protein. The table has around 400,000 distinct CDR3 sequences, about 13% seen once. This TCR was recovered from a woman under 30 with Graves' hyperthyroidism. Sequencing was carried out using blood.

The CDR3 is CASSLVGGNTDTQYF. The CDR3 nucleotides are TGTGCCAGCAGCTTAGTGGGGGGAAACACAGATACGCAGTATTTT. This sequence joins TRBV7-3 and TRBJ2-3, with D possibly matching TRBD2 (6 bases). Germline CDR1 and CDR2: SGHTA and FQGTGA. The CDR3 extends over 15 amino acids. Trimming removed 2 bases from V and 2 bases from J, with 11 bases in between.